Sequencing of this T cell receptor (beta chain) was carried out in a study of blood T cell repertoires in COVID-19. Study-wide context: COVID-19 samples, acute and convalescent, were from the United States, Italy and Spain.

The CDR3 consists of 17 residues. Germline CDR1 SGHTA, CDR2 FQGNSA. The V segment lost 7 bases and the J segment 6 bases; nucleotides outside the gene matches: 17. Per the original data handling: Reference gene primer amplification gave nucleated cell count estimates. Here immunoSEQ multiplex PCR was the method, and the copy in TCRdb shows in-frame clones only, minus some. The V and J calls and clone size were taken over from that table, and D and trimming were inferred from the DNA. The sample consists of some 27,000 clones, 87% of them appearing once. Sequencing was done on a sample of peripheral blood. The chain is built from TRBV7-2 and TRBJ1-2, with TRBD1 matching over 10 bases. This sequence was found in a human donor in a cohort sampled during active COVID-19. In nucleotides, the CDR3 is TGTGCCAGCAACCCGGGACAGGGGCCAAACTTCTCCAATGGCTACACCTTC. It is translated as CASNPGQGPNFSNGYTF.